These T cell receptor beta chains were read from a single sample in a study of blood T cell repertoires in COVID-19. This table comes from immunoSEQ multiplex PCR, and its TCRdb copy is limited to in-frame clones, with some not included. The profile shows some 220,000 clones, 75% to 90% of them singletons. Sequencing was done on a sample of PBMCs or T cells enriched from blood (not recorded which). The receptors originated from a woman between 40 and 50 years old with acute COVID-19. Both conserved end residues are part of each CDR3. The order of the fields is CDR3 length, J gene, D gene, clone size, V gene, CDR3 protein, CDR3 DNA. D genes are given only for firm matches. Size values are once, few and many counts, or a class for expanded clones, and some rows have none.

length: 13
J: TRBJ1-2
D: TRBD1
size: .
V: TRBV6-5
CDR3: CASRVQGAWGYTF
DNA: TGTGCCAGCAGGGTACAGGGGGCTTGGGGCTACACCTTC

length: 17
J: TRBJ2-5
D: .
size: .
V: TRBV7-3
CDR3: CASSSLHTGLTGETQYF
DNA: TGTGCCAGCAGCTCGCTACACACAGGGCTAACGGGGGAGACCCAGTACTTC

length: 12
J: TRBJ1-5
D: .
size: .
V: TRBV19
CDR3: CASSIDRGPQHF
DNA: TGTGCCAGTAGTATAGACAGGGGACCCCAGCATTTT

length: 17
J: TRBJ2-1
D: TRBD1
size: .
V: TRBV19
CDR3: CASSPSGGTDRGNEQFF
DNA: TGTGCCAGTAGCCCTTCAGGCGGGACAGACAGGGGCAATGAGCAGTTCTTC

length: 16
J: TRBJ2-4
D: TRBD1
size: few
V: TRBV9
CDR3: CASSGQGTLAKNIQYF
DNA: TGTGCCAGCAGCGGACAGGGCACTTTAGCCAAAAACATTCAGTACTTC

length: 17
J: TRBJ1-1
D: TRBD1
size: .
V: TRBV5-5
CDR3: CASSLRGGQGARTEAFF
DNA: TGTGCCAGCAGCTTGAGGGGCGGGCAGGGGGCGCGCACTGAAGCTTTCTTT

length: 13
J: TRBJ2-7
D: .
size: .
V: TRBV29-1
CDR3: CSVEGVGVYEQYF
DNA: TGCAGCGTTGAAGGGGTAGGGGTTTACGAGCAGTACTTC

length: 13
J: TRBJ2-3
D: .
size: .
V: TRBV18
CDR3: CASSGQGGNTQYF
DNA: TGTGCCAGCTCAGGGCAGGGTGGAAATACGCAGTATTTT

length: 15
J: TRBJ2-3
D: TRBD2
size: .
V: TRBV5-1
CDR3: CASSLRGLAADTQYF
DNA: TGCGCCAGCAGCTTGAGGGGACTAGCGGCAGATACGCAGTATTTT

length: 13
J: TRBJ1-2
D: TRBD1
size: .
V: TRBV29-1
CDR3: CSVARGTGSGYTF
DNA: TGCAGCGTTGCACGCGGGACAGGAAGTGGCTACACCTTC

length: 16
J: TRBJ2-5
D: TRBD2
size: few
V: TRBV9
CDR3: CASSPLEASGGETQYF
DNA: TGTGCCAGCAGCCCCCTTGAGGCTAGCGGGGGTGAGACCCAGTACTTC

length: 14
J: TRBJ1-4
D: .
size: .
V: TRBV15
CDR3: CATSRDNGGEKLFF
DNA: TGTGCCACCAGCAGAGATAATGGAGGTGAAAAACTGTTTTTT

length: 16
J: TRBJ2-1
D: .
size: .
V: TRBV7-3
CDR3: CASSLAPGLNYNEQFF
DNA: TGTGCCAGCAGCTTAGCTCCAGGGTTAAACTACAATGAGCAGTTCTTC

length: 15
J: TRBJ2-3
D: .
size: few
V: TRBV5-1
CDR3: CASSLVGRGTDTQYF
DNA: TGCGCCAGCAGCTTGGTGGGCAGGGGAACAGATACGCAGTATTTT

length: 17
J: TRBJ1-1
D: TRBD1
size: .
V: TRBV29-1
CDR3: CSVEGLDRVGGDTEAFF
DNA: TGCAGCGTTGAAGGCCTCGACAGGGTGGGAGGAGACACTGAAGCTTTCTTT

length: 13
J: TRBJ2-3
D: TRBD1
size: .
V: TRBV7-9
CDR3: CASSLRQGDTQYF
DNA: TGTGCCAGCAGCCTGAGACAGGGGGATACGCAGTATTTT